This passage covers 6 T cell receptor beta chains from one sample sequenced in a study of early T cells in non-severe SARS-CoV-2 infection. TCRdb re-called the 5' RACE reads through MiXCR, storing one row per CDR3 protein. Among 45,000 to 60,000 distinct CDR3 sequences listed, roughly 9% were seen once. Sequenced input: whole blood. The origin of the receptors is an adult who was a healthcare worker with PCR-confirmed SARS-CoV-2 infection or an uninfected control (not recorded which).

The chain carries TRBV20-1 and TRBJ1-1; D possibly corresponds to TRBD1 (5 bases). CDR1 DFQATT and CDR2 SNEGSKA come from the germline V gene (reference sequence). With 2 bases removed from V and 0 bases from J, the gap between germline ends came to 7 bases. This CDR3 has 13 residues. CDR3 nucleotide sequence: TGCAGTGCTAGAAGGGGCATGAACACTGAAGCTTTCTTT. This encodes CSARRGMNTEAFF.

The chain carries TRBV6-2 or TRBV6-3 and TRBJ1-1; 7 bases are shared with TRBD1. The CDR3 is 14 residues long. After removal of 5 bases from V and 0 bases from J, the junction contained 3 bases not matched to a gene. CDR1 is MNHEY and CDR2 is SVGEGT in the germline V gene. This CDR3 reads CASSHGQVNTEAFF. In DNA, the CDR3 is TGTGCCAGCAGTCACGGACAGGTGAACACTGAAGCTTTCTTT.

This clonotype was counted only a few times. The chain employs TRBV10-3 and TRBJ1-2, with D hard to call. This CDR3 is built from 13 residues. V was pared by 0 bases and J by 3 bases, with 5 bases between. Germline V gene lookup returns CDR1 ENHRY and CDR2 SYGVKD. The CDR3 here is CAISESSDYGYTF. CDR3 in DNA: TGTGCCATCAGTGAGTCTTCGGACTATGGCTACACCTTC.

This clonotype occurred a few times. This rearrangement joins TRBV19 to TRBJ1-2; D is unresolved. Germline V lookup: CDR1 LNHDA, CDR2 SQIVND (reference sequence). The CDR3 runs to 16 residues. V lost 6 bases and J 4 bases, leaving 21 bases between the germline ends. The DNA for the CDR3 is TGTGCCAGTAGGGATCCACAATGGGTGCACCTCTATGGCTACACCTTC. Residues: CASRDPQWVHLYGYTF.

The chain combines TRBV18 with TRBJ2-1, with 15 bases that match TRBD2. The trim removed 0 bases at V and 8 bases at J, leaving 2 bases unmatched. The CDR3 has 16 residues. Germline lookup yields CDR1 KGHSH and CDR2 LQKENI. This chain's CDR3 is CASSPPGLAGGDEQFF. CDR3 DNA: TGTGCCAGCTCACCACCGGGACTAGCGGGGGGAGATGAGCAGTTCTTC.

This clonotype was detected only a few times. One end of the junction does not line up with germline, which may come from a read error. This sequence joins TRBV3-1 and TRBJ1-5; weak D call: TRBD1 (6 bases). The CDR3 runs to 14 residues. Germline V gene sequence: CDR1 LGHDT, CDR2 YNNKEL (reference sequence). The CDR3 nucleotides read TGTGCCAGCAGCCAAGGGACAGTGAATCGGCCCCAGCATTTT. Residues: CASSQGTVNRPQHF.